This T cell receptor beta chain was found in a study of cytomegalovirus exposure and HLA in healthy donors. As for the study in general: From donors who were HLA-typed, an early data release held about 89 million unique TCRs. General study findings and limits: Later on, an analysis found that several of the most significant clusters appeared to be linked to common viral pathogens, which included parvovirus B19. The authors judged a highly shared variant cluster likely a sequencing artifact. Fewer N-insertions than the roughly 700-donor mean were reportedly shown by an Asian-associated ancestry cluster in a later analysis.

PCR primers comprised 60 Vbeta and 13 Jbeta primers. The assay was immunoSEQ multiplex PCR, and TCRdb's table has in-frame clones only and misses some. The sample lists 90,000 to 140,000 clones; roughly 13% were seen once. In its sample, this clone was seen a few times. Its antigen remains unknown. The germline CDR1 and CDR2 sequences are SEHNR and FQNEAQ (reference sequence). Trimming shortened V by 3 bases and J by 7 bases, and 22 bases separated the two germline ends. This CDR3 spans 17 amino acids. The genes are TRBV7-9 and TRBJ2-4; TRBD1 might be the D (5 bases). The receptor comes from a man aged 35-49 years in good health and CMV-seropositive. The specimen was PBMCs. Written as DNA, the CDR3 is TGTGCCAGCAGCTTCCCCCCCCAGGGTGAGTTGCAGAACATTCAGTACTTC. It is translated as CASSFPPQGELQNIQYF.